These T cell receptor beta chains were read from a single sample in a study of blood T cell repertoires in COVID-19. Using immunoSEQ multiplex PCR, the repertoire was profiled, and TCRdb retains in-frame clones only, with some absent. The sample gives 35,000 to 55,000 clones, around 90% of which show up once; less than 3% is in the top ten. What was sequenced was peripheral blood. The receptors stem from a man aged 50 to 60 with active COVID-19. CDR3s include the opening cysteine and the closing phenylalanine or tryptophan. The D gene is left open where the match is weak. The size entry is marked missing in some rows and otherwise reads once, few, many or a size class.

>.|.|TRBJ1-2|TRBV7-9
TGTGCCAGCAGCTTGGGCAGATTTAACTATGGCTACACCTTC
CASSLGRFNYGYTF
>.|TRBD2|TRBJ2-1|TRBV2
TGTGCCAGCAGTGGGCTCCTAGCGGGGGGATTACCCTACAATGAGCAGTTCTTC
CASSGLLAGGLPYNEQFF
>.|TRBD1|TRBJ1-1|TRBV2
TGTGCCAGCAGAGAAAACAGGGGGACTGAAGCTTTCTTT
CASRENRGTEAFF
>once|.|TRBJ1-6|TRBV6-5
TGTGCCAGCAGGGGAGGGGAGAAGCTTAATTCACCCCTCCACTTT
CASRGGEKLNSPLHF
>.|.|TRBJ1-5|TRBV6-5
TGTGCCAGCAGTTATGTGGGGGCCAATCAGCCCCAGCATTTT
CASSYVGANQPQHF
>once|TRBD1|TRBJ1-6|TRBV10-3
TGTGCCATCAGAAGGACAGGGGCTAATTCACCCCTCCACTTT
CAIRRTGANSPLHF
>.|TRBD1|TRBJ2-7|TRBV11-2
TGTGCCAGCAGCCCTGGGACAGGGGGTCCCTACGAGCAGTACTTC
CASSPGTGGPYEQYF
>.|TRBD1|TRBJ2-7|TRBV5-8
TGTGCCAGCAGCTACCGGGACAGGGCTTCCTACGAGCAGTACTTC
CASSYRDRASYEQYF
>.|TRBD1|TRBJ1-5|TRBV6-5
TGTGCCAGCAGGGGGACAGGCGCTAGCAATCAGCCCCAGCATTTT
CASRGTGASNQPQHF
>.|TRBD1|TRBJ1-6|TRBV7-6
TGTGCCAGCAGCTCCCGGGACAGGGTTAATTCACCCCTCCACTTT
CASSSRDRVNSPLHF
>few|.|TRBJ1-1|TRBV5-4
TGTGCCAGCAGTCGCGACTTACAGGGAGTAGTGACTGAAGCTTTCTTT
CASSRDLQGVVTEAFF
>.|.|TRBJ1-5|TRBV28
TGTGCCAGCAGTCAAGGGGGATCGCCCCAGCATTTT
CASSQGGSPQHF
>.|.|TRBJ1-2|TRBV2
TGTGCCAGCAGTGAAGCGGGGAGGTCCTATGGCTACACCTTC
CASSEAGRSYGYTF
>.|TRBD1|TRBJ2-5|TRBV30
TGTGCCTGGAGTGTACGCGGGACAGGTTTCGAGACCCAGTACTTC
CAWSVRGTGFETQYF
>.|TRBD1|TRBJ1-2|TRBV7-2
TGTGCCAGCAGCTGGGGACAGGGATCCTACACCTTC
CASSWGQGSYTF
>.|TRBD2|TRBJ2-5|TRBV28
TGTGCCAGTTCTAGCGGGGGGGCAAATAGGGAGACCCAGTACTTC
CASSSGGANRETQYF
>.|.|TRBJ2-7|TRBV7-3
TGTGCCAGCAGCCCCCCGGAGGGATCTCCAGTCGAGCAGTACTTC
CASSPPEGSPVEQYF
>once|TRBD1|TRBJ1-2|TRBV27
TGTGCCACCACTCGGACAGGGGGCTTCTATGGCTACACCTTC
CATTRTGGFYGYTF
>.|TRBD1|TRBJ2-7|TRBV19
TGTGCCAGTGGTACCCTCGGGACAGGCTCCTACGAGCAGTACTTC
CASGTLGTGSYEQYF
>once|TRBD1|TRBJ1-2|TRBV29-1
TGCAGCGTTGTGGGTGCAGGGGGTAGGAGGGACACCTTC
CSVVGAGGRRDTF
>.|.|TRBJ1-6|TRBV28
TGTGCCAGCAGTCCACCCCCGGGGAATAATTCACCCCTCCACTTT
CASSPPPGNNSPLHF
>.|TRBD1|TRBJ1-6|TRBV12-3/TRBV12-4
TGTGCCAGCAGTCAGACAGGGGTTTCACCCCTCCACTTT
CASSQTGVSPLHF
>.|.|TRBJ1-1|TRBV7-6
TGTGCCAGCAGCTCCTCCACAGGGTTAAACACTGAAGCTTTCTTT
CASSSSTGLNTEAFF
>.|.|TRBJ1-3|TRBV9
TGTGCCAGCAGCGAGACAGACTCTGGAAACACCATATATTTT
CASSETDSGNTIYF
>.|TRBD2|TRBJ2-7|TRBV19
TGTGCCAGTAGTGTTACTAGCGGGGGAATCTCCTACGAGCAGTACTTC
CASSVTSGGISYEQYF
>.|TRBD1|TRBJ1-3|TRBV9
TGTGCCAGCAGCGTAGCTAGGGGGCCTGGAAACACCATATATTTT
CASSVARGPGNTIYF
>.|.|TRBJ2-5|TRBV19
TGTGCCAGTAGTATAGCCCCAGGGCGGATAGAGACCCAGTACTTC
CASSIAPGRIETQYF
>.|TRBD1|TRBJ1-2|TRBV11-2
TGTGCCAGCAGGGGACAGGGGCAGGATGGCTACACCTTC
CASRGQGQDGYTF
>.|TRBD2|TRBJ2-7|TRBV27
TGTGCCAGCAGTTTGATAGCGGGGCCCCACGAGCAGTACTTC
CASSLIAGPHEQYF